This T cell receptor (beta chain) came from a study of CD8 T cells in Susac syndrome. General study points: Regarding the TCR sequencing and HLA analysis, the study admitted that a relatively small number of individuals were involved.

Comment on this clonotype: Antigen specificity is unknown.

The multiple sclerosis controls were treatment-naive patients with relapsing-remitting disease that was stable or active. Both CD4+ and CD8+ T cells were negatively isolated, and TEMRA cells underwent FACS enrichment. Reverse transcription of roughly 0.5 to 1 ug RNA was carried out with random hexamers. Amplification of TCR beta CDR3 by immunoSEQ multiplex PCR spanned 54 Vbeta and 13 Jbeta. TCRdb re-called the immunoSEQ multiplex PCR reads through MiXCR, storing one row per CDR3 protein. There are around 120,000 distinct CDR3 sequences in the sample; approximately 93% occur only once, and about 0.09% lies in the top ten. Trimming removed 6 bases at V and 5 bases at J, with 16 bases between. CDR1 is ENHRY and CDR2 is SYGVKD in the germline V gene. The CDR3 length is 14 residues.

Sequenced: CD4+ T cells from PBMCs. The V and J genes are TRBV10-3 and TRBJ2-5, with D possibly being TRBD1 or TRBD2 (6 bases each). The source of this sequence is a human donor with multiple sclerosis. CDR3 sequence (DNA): TGTGCCATCAGGCTAGGGGGAGGAGATGAGACCCAGTACTTC. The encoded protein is CAIRLGGGDETQYF.